By its share, the clone carrying this T cell receptor (beta chain) is medium-sized. The CDR3 runs to 13 residues. The V gene's germline CDR1 is SGHTA and CDR2 FQGNSA. Trimming removed 2 bases from V and 6 bases from J, with 10 bases in between. Clones were sequenced by immunoSEQ multiplex PCR, and TCRdb holds only the in-frame ones, with some missing. This sample has about 70,000 clones; around 90% occur once, and the top ten carry 0.4% to 0.5%. This sample stems from a study of technical replicates of blood from a few donors. This chain uses TRBV7-2 with TRBJ1-2; TRBD1 is a possible D gene (5 bases). Input material: T cells isolated from PBMCs. This receptor was identified in a human donor in good health. This CDR3 is CASSLQGSDGYTF. As DNA, the CDR3 is TGTGCCAGCAGCTTACAGGGATCGGATGGCTACACCTTC.